This TCR beta chain appears in the sequencing data of a study of Tregs in tolerant kidney transplant recipients. Overall study findings and caveats: The most relevant donor-specific Treg TCRbeta repertoire apparently came from expansion with activated donor B cells. Few patients were studied, so findings need validation in larger groups. Biological reproducibility was not directly addressed in this study.

Per germline, CDR1 SGHVS and CDR2 FQNEAQ. This CDR3 is built from 17 residues. Trimming left V 5 bases short and J 0 bases short, with 19 bases between. On this clone itself: The antigen is unknown.

Unstimulated Tregs (CD4+CD25+CD127-) and CD4+CD25- non-Tregs were sorted from PBMCs. Sequencing used immunoSEQ multiplex PCR; TCRdb keeps in-frame clones, though not all of them. The data contain under 100,000 clones, 90% to 95% of them seen just once; the ten biggest clones take up roughly 5%. Sequenced material: CD8+ T cells from blood. This sequence was found in a human donor in good health. V usage is TRBV7-8 and J usage is TRBJ1-2; possibly TRBD1 for D (5 bases). CDR3 in DNA: TGTGCCAGCAGCAACCGACCGGGACGGCGATCTAACTATGGCTACACCTTC. Amino acid sequence: CASSNRPGRRSNYGYTF.